This T cell receptor (beta chain) is drawn from a study of blood T cell repertoires in COVID-19. Study at large: Samples came from the United States, Italy and Spain, spanning acute and convalescent COVID-19.

Germline loops: CDR1 MDHEN, CDR2 SYDVKM. This CDR3 is built from 14 residues. Trimming removed 5 bases from V and 5 bases from J; junction bases left unmatched: 8. Per the study methods: From reference gene primer amplification, estimates of nucleated cell counts were derived. The protocol was immunoSEQ multiplex PCR, while the TCRdb copy is restricted to in-frame clones and leaves out a portion. For V, J and clone size, that table is used; D and trimming come from the DNA. The table has fewer than 250,000 clones, roughly four fifths seen once. The V and J genes are TRBV28 and TRBJ1-2; TRBD1 aligns across 7 bases. The material sequenced was peripheral blood. This receptor was taken from a woman in her forties or fifties with acute or convalescent COVID-19. The chain's CDR3 is CASSNAAGGYGYTF. The CDR3, as DNA: TGTGCCAGCAGTAATGCGGCAGGGGGATATGGCTACACCTTC.